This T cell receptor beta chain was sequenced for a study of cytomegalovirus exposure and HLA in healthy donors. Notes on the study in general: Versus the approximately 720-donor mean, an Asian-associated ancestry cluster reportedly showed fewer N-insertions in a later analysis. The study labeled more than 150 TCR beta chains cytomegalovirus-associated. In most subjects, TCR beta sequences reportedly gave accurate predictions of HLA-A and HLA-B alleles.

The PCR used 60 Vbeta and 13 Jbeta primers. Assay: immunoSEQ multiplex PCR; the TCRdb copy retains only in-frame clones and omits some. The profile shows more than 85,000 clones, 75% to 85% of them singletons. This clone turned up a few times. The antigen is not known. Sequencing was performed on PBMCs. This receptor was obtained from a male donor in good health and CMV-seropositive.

CDR3 sequence: CASSLPGGTQYF. The DNA of the CDR3 is TGTGCCAGCAGCTTACCCGGGGGTACGCAGTATTTT. The rearrangement links TRBV7-9 to TRBJ2-3, with a tentative D call TRBD2 (6 bases). V was trimmed by 2 bases and J by 8 bases, leaving 8 bases between them. Germline-derived CDR1 and CDR2 are SEHNR and FQNEAQ (reference sequence). The CDR3 has 12 amino acids.